A single sample is the source of the 28 T cell receptor beta chains below, sequenced in a study of CD8 T cells in ankylosing spondylitis. TCRdb re-derived calls from the 5' RACE reads in MiXCR, one entry per CDR3 protein. Of some 330,000 distinct CDR3 sequences listed, roughly 8% are singletons. Whole-study results and caveats: Ankylosing spondylitis blood appeared to carry a characteristic TCR beta motif of eight or nine highly homologous variants.

These receptors have no identified antigens. The sample comprised blood, either unsorted or a sorted T cell fraction (not recorded which). Every receptor here comes from a male donor with ankylosing spondylitis.

V gene TRBV9 combines with J gene TRBJ2-7; 11 positions agree with TRBD2. Germline lookup yields CDR1 SGDLS and CDR2 YYNGEE. V lost 3 bases, J lost 6 bases, and 5 bases stayed unmatched. CDR3 size: 14 residues. CDR3 region: CASSANLAGGEQYF. For the CDR3, the DNA is TGTGCCAGCAGCGCCAATCTAGCGGGAGGCGAGCAGTACTTC.

This clonotype was observed a few times. This chain links TRBV27 with TRBJ1-5; D not resolved. Germline V CDR1 and CDR2: MNHEY, SMNVEV (reference sequence). Trimming stripped 6 bases from V and 1 base from J, with 10 bases between. There are 14 residues in the CDR3. CDR3 DNA: TGTGCCAGCAGGAAGATTTCCAGCAATCAGCCCCAGCATTTT. As protein: CASRKISSNQPQHF.

As for this clonotype: One base away lies a much larger clone, so this may be a sequencing read error. The chain joins TRBV28 to TRBJ1-4; D is unresolved. Per the germline V gene, CDR1 is MDHEN and CDR2 is SYDVKM. CDR3 size: 13 residues. The DNA for the CDR3 is TGTGCCATCTCGCCTGAGGGTAATGAAAAACCGTTTTTT. Amino acids: CAISPEGNEKPFF.

This clonotype was observed a few times. This chain connects TRBV20-1 to TRBJ2-3; a possible D gene is TRBD2 (6 bases). Trimming removed 5 bases from V and 3 bases from J, with 9 bases in between. This CDR3 contains 12 residues. Looked up from germline, CDR1 is DFQATT and CDR2 is SNEGSKA (reference sequence). The chain's CDR3 is CSAGGWTDTQYF. The CDR3 DNA follows: TGCAGTGCTGGGGGGTGGACAGATACGCAGTATTTT.

This clonotype was observed a handful of times. The V and J genes are TRBV5-1 and TRBJ2-1; D is tentatively TRBD1 or TRBD2 (6 bases each). The V end lost 1 base, the J end lost 3 bases, and 14 bases lay between the germline ends. This CDR3 has 16 amino acids. The germline V gene encodes CDR1 SGHRS and CDR2 YFSETQ. The CDR3 DNA reads TGCGCCAGCAGCTTGTCACGGAGGGGGGACTACAATGAGCAGTTCTTC. This sequence encodes CASSLSRRGDYNEQFF.

This clonotype was seen more than once but under ten times. The rearrangement uses TRBV7-8 and TRBJ2-5, with 11 bases matching TRBD2. From germline, CDR1 is SGHVS and CDR2 FQNEAQ. The CDR3 sequence is 14 residues long. V trimming: 5 bases; J trimming: 4 bases; junction bases outside the gene matches: 3. The CDR3 loop reads CASSHLAGGETQYF. CDR3 nucleotides: TGTGCCAGCAGCCACCTAGCGGGAGGAGAGACCCAGTACTTC.

This chain connects TRBV4-3 to TRBJ2-7; weak D call: TRBD2 (6 bases). CDR1 is LGHNA, CDR2 YSLEER, per germline. The CDR3 length is 15 residues. Trimming removed 1 base at V and 2 bases at J, with 12 bases between. CDR3 bases: TGCGCCAGCAGCCAAGGGGCTAGCGCTGCCTACGAGCAGTACTTC. The encoded protein is CASSQGASAAYEQYF.

This clonotype was recorded many times. CDR3 coding DNA: TGTGCCAGCAGCCCAGCGTGGGGCACAGATACGCAGTATTTT. This gives the protein CASSPAWGTDTQYF. The chain uses TRBV11-2 and TRBJ2-3, with D hard to call. V lost 5 bases, J lost 1 base, and 10 bases lay in between. Germline CDR1 and CDR2: SGHAT and FQNNGV. The CDR3 contains 14 residues.

This clonotype occurred many times. The chain employs TRBV5-1 and TRBJ2-5; no clear D gene. Trimming left V 4 bases short and J 4 bases short, with 14 bases between. Germline V gene sequence: CDR1 SGHRS, CDR2 YFSETQ. CDR3 length equals 14 residues. CDR3 protein: CASSPIGAGETQYF. Written as DNA, the CDR3 is TGCGCCAGCAGCCCCATTGGAGCAGGAGAGACCCAGTACTTC.

The V and J genes are TRBV18 and TRBJ2-1, with D tentatively TRBD1 (6 bases). CDR1 and CDR2 from the germline V gene are KGHSH and LQKENI. The CDR3 length is 15 residues. Trimming removed 3 bases at V and 5 bases at J, with 14 bases between. As DNA, the CDR3 is TGTGCCAGCTCACCCTCACAGGGAGTTGACAATGAGCAGTTCTTC. Residues: CASSPSQGVDNEQFF.

This clonotype was recorded at least ten times. V is TRBV19 and J is TRBJ2-1, with TRBD2 identical over 8 bases. This CDR3 contains 15 residues. J was trimmed by 6 bases and V by 3 bases; bases with no gene match: 7. Germline V CDR1 and CDR2: LNHDA, SQIVND (reference sequence). DNA for the CDR3: TGTGCCAGTAGTATCCTTGCGGGAGGAAGCAATGAGCAGTTCTTC. Protein product: CASSILAGGSNEQFF.

This clonotype was recorded a few times. CDR3 coding DNA: TGTGCCAGCATGGGACAGATGAACACCGGGGAGCTGTTTTTT. Its protein is CASMGQMNTGELFF. V is TRBV25-1 and J is TRBJ2-2; TRBD1 matches at 7 bases. J gave up 1 base and V 7 bases, and 3 bases lay outside the gene matches. The CDR3 totals 14 residues. CDR1 is MGHDK and CDR2 is SYGVNS in the germline V gene.

In this sample, this clonotype turned up many times. The chain couples TRBV7-9 to TRBJ2-2, with D perhaps given as TRBD1 or TRBD2 (5 bases each). Germline loops: CDR1 SEHNR, CDR2 FQNEAQ (reference sequence). The V gene lost 2 bases and the J gene lost 6 bases, with 13 bases spanning the gap. This CDR3 is 15 amino acids long. The CDR3 bases are TGTGCCAGCAGCTTAACGGGGACCTTGGCCGGGGAGCTGTTTTTT. This translates into CASSLTGTLAGELFF.

This clonotype has more than one count but fewer than ten. This chain joins TRBV5-1 and TRBJ1-2; a possible D gene is TRBD1 (6 bases). The CDR3 totals 16 residues. Trimming left V 2 bases short and J 7 bases short, with 21 bases between. Germline CDR1 is SGHRS and CDR2 is YFSETQ. The chain's CDR3 is CASSFSGADLSSGYTF. CDR3 coding DNA: TGCGCCAGCAGCTTTTCGGGGGCCGATCTCTCTTCTGGCTACACCTTC.

The chain recombines TRBV24-1 with TRBJ2-3; tentative D call: TRBD2 (5 bases). The CDR3 has 15 amino acids. The germline V gene encodes CDR1 KGHDR and CDR2 SFDVKD. V lost 4 bases and J 3 bases, leaving 13 bases between the germline ends. CDR3 bases: TGTGCCACCAGTGAAGCCAGCGGCAGTACAGATACGCAGTATTTT. Its translation: CATSEASGSTDTQYF.

The chain links TRBV5-6 to TRBJ2-3; D might be TRBD2 (5 bases). Germline V lookup: CDR1 SGHDT, CDR2 YYEEEE. V gave up 0 bases and J gave up 0 bases, with 14 bases separating them. This CDR3 region has 17 residues. CDR3 nucleotide sequence: TGTGCCAGCAGCTTGGAATTTAGGAGGCCCAGCACAGATACGCAGTATTTT. Translating it yields CASSLEFRRPSTDTQYF. Looking up the rest from reference TRBV5-6 and TRBJ2-3 gives the full variable domain: DAGVTQSPTHLIKTRGQQVTLRCSPKSGHDTVSWYQQALGQGPQFIFQYYEEEERQRGNFPDRFSGHQFPNYSSELNVNALLLGDSALYLCASSLEFRRPSTDTQYFGPGTRLTVL.

The table lists this clonotype with many counts. This chain uses TRBV29-1 with TRBJ2-5; D remains unclear. V was clipped by 3 bases and J by 5 bases, with 7 bases between them. The CDR3 is 11 amino acids. From germline, CDR1 is SQVTM and CDR2 ANQGSEA. CDR3 DNA: TGCAGCGTTGACCTCCAGGAGACCCAGTACTTC. Translating gives CSVDLQETQYF. Supplemented by reference TRBV29-1 and TRBJ2-5, the full variable domain reads SAVISQKPSRDICQRGTSLTIQCQVDSQVTMMFWYRQQPGQSLTLIATANQGSEATYESGFVIDKFPISRPNLTFSTLTVSNMSPEDSSIYLCSVDLQETQYFGPGTRLLVL.

The sample holds a few counts of this clonotype. The chain carries TRBV3-1 and TRBJ1-2; D remains ambiguous. V shed 2 bases and J shed 6 bases, with 4 bases lying between them. The CDR3 spans 11 residues. In germline, CDR1 is LGHDT, CDR2 YNNKEL (reference sequence). The CDR3 reads CASSQLDGYTF. In nucleotides, the CDR3 is TGTGCCAGCAGCCAATTAGATGGCTACACCTTC.

J is TRBJ2-1 and V is TRBV5-6; 13 bases are shared with TRBD2. The CDR3 is 16 residues long. The germline V gene encodes CDR1 SGHDT and CDR2 YYEEEE. V lost 2 bases, J lost 4 bases, and 3 bases stayed unmatched. The CDR3 DNA sequence: TGTGCCAGCAGCTTACTAGCGGGGGGGGTATACAATGAGCAGTTCTTC. It yields the protein CASSLLAGGVYNEQFF.

V usage is TRBV7-2 and J usage is TRBJ1-6, with 9 bases identical to TRBD1. The CDR3 spans 17 residues. V lost 3 bases to trimming and J lost 10 bases; unmatched junction nucleotides: 13. Germline loops: CDR1 SGHTA, CDR2 FQGNSA. CDR3 region: CASSFTSQRQGESPLHF. CDR3 bases: TGTGCCAGCAGCTTCACCTCCCAACGACAGGGGGAATCACCCCTCCACTTT.

CDR3 bases: TGTGCCAGCGGCCACCCATACAATGAGCAGTTCTTC. This encodes CASGHPYNEQFF. This sequence joins TRBV27 and TRBJ2-1; D ambiguous. The CDR3 runs to 12 residues. In germline, CDR1 is MNHEY, CDR2 SMNVEV (reference sequence). The ends were cut back, 8 bases at V and 4 bases at J, with 9 bases in the middle.

This clonotype was counted only a few times. CDR3 amino acids: CASSLPPAGYNEQFF. The DNA of the CDR3 is TGTGCCAGCAGTTTACCCCCCGCAGGCTACAATGAGCAGTTCTTC. V and J are TRBV27 and TRBJ2-1, with no clear D. V lost 2 bases to trimming and J lost 3 bases, with 11 bases between them. Germline values: CDR1 MNHEY, CDR2 SMNVEV (reference sequence). The length of the CDR3 is 15 residues.

This clonotype was counted a few times. The chain recombines TRBV20-1 with TRBJ1-4; no clear D gene. Trimming took 6 bases from V and 4 from J, leaving 15 bases between them. The CDR3 sequence is 14 residues long. Per the germline V gene, CDR1 is DFQATT and CDR2 is SNEGSKA (reference sequence). DNA for the CDR3: TGCAGTGCGTTAATCGGCGTCGGTAATGAAAAACTGTTTTTT. It translates to CSALIGVGNEKLFF.

This chain links TRBV29-1 with TRBJ2-3; D gene uncertain. CDR3 length equals 13 residues. V was pared by 7 bases and J by 4 bases, with 15 bases between. Germline V CDR1 and CDR2: SQVTM, ANQGSEA. CDR3 bases: TGCAGCGCTGACACGAGTGGGGCAGATACGCAGTATTTT. Translating it yields CSADTSGADTQYF.

This clonotype was seen at least ten times. The chain uses TRBV28 and TRBJ2-7; tentatively, D is TRBD2 (5 bases). This CDR3 has 12 residues. Trimming took 6 bases from V and 3 from J, leaving 9 bases between them. Germline-derived CDR1 and CDR2 are MDHEN and SYDVKM. The CDR3 reads CASRAGGYEQYF. The CDR3 DNA sequence: TGTGCCAGCAGGGCAGGAGGCTACGAGCAGTACTTC.

The J gene is TRBJ1-1, the V gene TRBV12-3 or TRBV12-4; D may be TRBD1 (5 bases). The CDR3 sequence is 15 residues long. Trimming pared 5 bases from V and 1 base from J, leaving 14 bases between. CDR3 region: CASSPTGTGNTEAFF. CDR3 in DNA: TGTGCCAGCAGTCCCACCGGGACGGGGAACACTGAAGCTTTCTTT.

Remarks on this clonotype: A much larger clone sits a single nucleotide away, making a read error possible. CDR3 in DNA: TGCAGTGAGGTGAGGGGAGGCGTAAAAGAGACCCAGTACTTC. Protein sequence: CSEVRGGVKETQYF. This sequence joins TRBV20-1 and TRBJ2-5, with D possibly being TRBD2 (6 bases). V lost 7 bases and J 3 bases, leaving 18 bases between the germline ends. Per germline, CDR1 DFQATT and CDR2 SNEGSKA (reference sequence). The CDR3 consists of 14 residues.

The J gene is TRBJ2-1, the V gene TRBV28, with 7 bases fitting TRBD1. Germline CDR1 and CDR2: MDHEN and SYDVKM. The CDR3 is 17 residues long. Trimming removed 2 bases from V and 6 bases from J; junction bases left unmatched: 13. The CDR3 DNA is TGTGCCAGCAGTTTACCGGGACAGCGAAGGCCCCTCAATGAGCAGTTCTTC. Protein product: CASSLPGQRRPLNEQFF.